This TCR beta chain came from a study of blood T cells in healthy people across ages. This clonotype has just a few counts. Trimming took 1 base from V and 8 from J; bases not matched to a gene: 6. CDR1 ENHRY and CDR2 SYGVKD come from the germline V gene. This CDR3 region has 14 residues. Through a sample-barcoded 5' primer and a J-beta primer mix, a second PCR was run for roughly 6 to 12 cycles. TCRdb fed the 5' RACE reads into MiXCR, producing one record per CDR3 protein. The sample lists some 940,000 distinct CDR3 sequences; under 35% were seen once. These data were likewise used in another study, on T cells of mothers and their children.

Sequencing was performed on blood. The TCR sequence derives from a middle-aged woman in good health. The genes are TRBV10-3 and TRBJ1-2, with 8 nucleotides matching TRBD1. CDR3 amino acids: CAISEYQGAAGYTF. CDR3 DNA sequence: TGTGCCATCAGTGAGTACCAGGGGGCGGCCGGCTACACCTTC.